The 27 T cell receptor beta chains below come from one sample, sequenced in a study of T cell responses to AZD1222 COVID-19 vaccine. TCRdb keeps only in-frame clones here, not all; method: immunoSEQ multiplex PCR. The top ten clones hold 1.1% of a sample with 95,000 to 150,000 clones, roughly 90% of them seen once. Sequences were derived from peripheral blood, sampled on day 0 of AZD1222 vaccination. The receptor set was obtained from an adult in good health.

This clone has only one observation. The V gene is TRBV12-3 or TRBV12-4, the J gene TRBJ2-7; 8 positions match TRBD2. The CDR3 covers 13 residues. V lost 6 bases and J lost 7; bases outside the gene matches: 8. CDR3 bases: TGTGCCAGCAGCCAAAGCGGGAGTTCTGAGCAGTACTTC. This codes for CASSQSGSSEQYF.

This CDR3 reads CASSPTGTGNTEAFF. The CDR3, as DNA: TGTGCCAGCTCACCTACCGGGACAGGGAACACTGAAGCTTTCTTT. The V gene is TRBV18, the J gene TRBJ1-1, with TRBD1 identical over 8 bases. The V segment lost 3 bases and the J segment 1 base; nucleotides outside the gene matches: 4. The germline CDR1 and CDR2 sequences are KGHSH and LQKENI. This CDR3 spans 15 amino acids.

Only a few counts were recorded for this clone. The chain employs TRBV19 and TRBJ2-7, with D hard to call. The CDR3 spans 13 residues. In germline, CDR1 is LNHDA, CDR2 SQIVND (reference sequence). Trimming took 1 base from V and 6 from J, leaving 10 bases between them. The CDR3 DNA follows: TGTGCCAGTAGTATAGCTAGAAGTCGCGAGCAGTACTTC. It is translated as CASSIARSREQYF.

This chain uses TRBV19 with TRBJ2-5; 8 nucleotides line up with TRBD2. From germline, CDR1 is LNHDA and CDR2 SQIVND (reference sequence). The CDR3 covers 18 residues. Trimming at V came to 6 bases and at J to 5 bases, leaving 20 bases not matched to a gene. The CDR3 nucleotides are TGTGCCAGTAGCCCGAGTGGGGCTAGCGGGTTGGTTAGGGAGACCCAGTACTTC. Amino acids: CASSPSGASGLVRETQYF.

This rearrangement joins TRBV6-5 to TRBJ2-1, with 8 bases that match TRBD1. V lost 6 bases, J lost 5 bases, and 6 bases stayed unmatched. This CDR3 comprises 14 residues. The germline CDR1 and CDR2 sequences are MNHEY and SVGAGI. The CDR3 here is CASRPTGADNEQFF. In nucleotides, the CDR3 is TGTGCCAGCAGACCGACAGGGGCTGACAATGAGCAGTTCTTC.

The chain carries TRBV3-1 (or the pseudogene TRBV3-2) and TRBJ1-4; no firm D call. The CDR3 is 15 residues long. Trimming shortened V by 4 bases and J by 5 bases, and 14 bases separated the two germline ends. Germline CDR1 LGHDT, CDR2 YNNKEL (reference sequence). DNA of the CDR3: TGTGCCAGCAGCCGTCTCCTTAGTATGAATGAAAAACTGTTTTTT. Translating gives CASSRLLSMNEKLFF.

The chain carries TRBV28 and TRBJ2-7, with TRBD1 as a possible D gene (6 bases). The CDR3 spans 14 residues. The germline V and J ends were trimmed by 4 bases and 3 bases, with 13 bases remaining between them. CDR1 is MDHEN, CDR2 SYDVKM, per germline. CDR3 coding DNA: TGTGCCAGCAGTTCCGGACAGTCCCGCTACGAGCAGTACTTC. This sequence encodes CASSSGQSRYEQYF. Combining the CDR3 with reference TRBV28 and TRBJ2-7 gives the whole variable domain DVKVTQSSRYLVKRTGEKVFLECVQDMDHENMFWYRQDPGLGLRLIYFSYDVKMKEKGDIPEGYSVSREKKERFSLILESASTNQTSMYLCASSSGQSRYEQYFGPGTRLTVT.

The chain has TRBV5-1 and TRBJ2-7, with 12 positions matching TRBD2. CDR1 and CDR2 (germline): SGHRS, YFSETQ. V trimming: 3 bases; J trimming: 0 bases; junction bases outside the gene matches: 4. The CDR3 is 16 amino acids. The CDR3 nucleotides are TGCGCCAGCAGCTATATGACTAGCGGGAGCTCCTACGAGCAGTACTTC. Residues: CASSYMTSGSSYEQYF.

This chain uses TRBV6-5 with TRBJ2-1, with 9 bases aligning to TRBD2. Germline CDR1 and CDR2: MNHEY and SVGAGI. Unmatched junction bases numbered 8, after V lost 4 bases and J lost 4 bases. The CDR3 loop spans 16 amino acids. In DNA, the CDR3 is TGTGCCAGCAGTTTCACAACTAGCGGGCAATACAATGAGCAGTTCTTC. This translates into CASSFTTSGQYNEQFF.

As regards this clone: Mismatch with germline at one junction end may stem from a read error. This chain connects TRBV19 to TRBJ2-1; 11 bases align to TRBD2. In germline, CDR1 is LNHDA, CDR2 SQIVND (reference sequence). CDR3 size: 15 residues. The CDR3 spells CASSTRGTSGKWGVF. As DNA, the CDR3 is TGTGCCAGTAGTACTAGGGGGACTAGCGGAAAATGGGGGGTCTTC.

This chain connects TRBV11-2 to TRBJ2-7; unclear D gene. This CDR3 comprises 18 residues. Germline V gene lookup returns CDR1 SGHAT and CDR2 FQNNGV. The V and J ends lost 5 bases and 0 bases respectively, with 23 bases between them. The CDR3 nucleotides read TGTGCCAGCAGCCCTTGGGTTAATGCTCCGACAAGCTCCTACGAGCAGTACTTC. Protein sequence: CASSPWVNAPTSSYEQYF. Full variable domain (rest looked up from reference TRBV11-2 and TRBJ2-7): EAGVAQSPRYKIIEKRQSVAFWCNPISGHATLYWYQQILGQGPKLLIQFQNNGVVDDSQLPKDRFSAERLKGVDSTLKIQPAKLEDSAVYLCASSPWVNAPTSSYEQYFGPGTRLTVT.

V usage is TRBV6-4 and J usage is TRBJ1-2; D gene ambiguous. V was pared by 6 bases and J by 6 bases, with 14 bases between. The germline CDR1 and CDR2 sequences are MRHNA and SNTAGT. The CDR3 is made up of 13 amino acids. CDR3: CASRKGLSDGYTF. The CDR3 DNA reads TGTGCCAGCAGGAAAGGACTCTCGGATGGCTACACCTTC.

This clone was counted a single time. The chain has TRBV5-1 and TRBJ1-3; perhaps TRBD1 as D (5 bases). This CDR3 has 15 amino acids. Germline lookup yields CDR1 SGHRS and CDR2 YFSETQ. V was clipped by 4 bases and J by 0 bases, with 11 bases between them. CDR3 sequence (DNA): TGCGCCAGCAGCCCTGACAGCACCTCTGGAAACACCATATATTTT. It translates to CASSPDSTSGNTIYF. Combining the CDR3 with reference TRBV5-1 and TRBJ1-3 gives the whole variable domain KAGVTQTPRYLIKTRGQQVTLSCSPISGHRSVSWYQQTPGQGLQFLFEYFSETQRNKGNFPGRFSGRQFSNSRSEMNVSTLELGDSALYLCASSPDSTSGNTIYFGEGSWLTVV.

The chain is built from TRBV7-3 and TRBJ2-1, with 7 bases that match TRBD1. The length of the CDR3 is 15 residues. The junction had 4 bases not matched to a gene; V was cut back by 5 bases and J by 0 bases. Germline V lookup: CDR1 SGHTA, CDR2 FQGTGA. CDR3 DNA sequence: TGTGCCAGCAGCACAACAGGGGACTCCTACAATGAGCAGTTCTTC. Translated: CASSTTGDSYNEQFF.

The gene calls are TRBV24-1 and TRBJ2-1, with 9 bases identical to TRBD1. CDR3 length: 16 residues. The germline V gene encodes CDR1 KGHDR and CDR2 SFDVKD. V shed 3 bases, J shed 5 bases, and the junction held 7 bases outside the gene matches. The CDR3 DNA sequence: TGTGCCACCAGTGATCCCGGGACAGGGAAAAACAATGAGCAGTTCTTC. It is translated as CATSDPGTGKNNEQFF.

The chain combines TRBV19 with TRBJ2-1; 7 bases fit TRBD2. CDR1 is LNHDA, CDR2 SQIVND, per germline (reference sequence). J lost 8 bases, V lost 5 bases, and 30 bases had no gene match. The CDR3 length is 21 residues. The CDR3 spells CASSPSSGAGAKHPGRYEQFF. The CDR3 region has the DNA TGTGCCAGTAGTCCTTCATCTGGGGCGGGAGCCAAGCACCCCGGGCGGTATGAGCAGTTCTTC. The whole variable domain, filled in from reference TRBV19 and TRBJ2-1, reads DGGITQSPKYLFRKEGQNVTLSCEQNLNHDAMYWYRQDPGQGLRLIYYSQIVNDFQKGDIAEGYSVSREKKESFPLTVTSAQKNPTAFYLCASSPSSGAGAKHPGRYEQFFGPGTRLTVL.

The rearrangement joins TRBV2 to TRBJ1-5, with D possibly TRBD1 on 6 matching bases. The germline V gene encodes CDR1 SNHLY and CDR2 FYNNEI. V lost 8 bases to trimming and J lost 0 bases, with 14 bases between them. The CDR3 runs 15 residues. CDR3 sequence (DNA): TGTGCCAGCGGATCAAGGGGGGATAGCAATCAGCCCCAGCATTTT. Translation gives CASGSRGDSNQPQHF. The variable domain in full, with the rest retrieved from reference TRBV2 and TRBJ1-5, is EPEVTQTPSHQVTQMGQEVILRCVPISNHLYFYWYRQILGQKVEFLVSFYNNEISEKSEIFDDQFSVERPDGSNFTLKIRSTKLEDSAMYFCASGSRGDSNQPQHFGDGTRLSIL.

In nucleotides, the CDR3 is TGTGCCAGCTCACCGTCGACTAGCGACTACAATGAGCAGTTCTTC. The encoded protein is CASSPSTSDYNEQFF. The chain combines TRBV18 with TRBJ2-1, with 8 bases aligning to TRBD2. The V gene's germline CDR1 is KGHSH and CDR2 LQKENI. There are 15 residues in the CDR3. With V trimmed by 3 bases and J by 3 bases, 4 bases remained unmatched.

The CDR3 sequence is CASRRREREEQYF. The CDR3 DNA is TGCGCCAGCAGGCGGCGGGAGAGGGAGGAGCAGTACTTC. The chain joins TRBV5-1 to TRBJ2-7; 7 bases agree with TRBD2. The CDR3 spans 13 residues. Germline CDR1 reads SGHRS; CDR2 reads YFSETQ. The J segment lost 7 bases and the V segment lost 5 bases, leaving 9 bases of the junction unmatched.

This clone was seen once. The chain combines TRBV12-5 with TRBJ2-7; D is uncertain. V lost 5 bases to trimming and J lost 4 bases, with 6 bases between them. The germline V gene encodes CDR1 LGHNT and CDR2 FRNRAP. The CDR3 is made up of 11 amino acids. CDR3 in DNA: TGTGCTAGTGGTCTGCAATACGAGCAGTACTTC. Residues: CASGLQYEQYF.

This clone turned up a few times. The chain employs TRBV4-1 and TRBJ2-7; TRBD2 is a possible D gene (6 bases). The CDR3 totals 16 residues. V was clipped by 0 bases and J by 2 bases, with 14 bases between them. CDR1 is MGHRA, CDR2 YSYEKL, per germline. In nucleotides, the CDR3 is TGCGCCAGCAGCCAAGAGGGGACGGGAGTCACCTACGAGCAGTACTTC. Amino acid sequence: CASSQEGTGVTYEQYF.

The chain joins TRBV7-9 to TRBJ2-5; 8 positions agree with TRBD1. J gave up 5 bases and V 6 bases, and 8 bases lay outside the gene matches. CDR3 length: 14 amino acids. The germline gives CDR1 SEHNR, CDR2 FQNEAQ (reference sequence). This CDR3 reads CASRSGQAAETQYF. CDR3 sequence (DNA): TGTGCCAGCAGATCGGGACAGGCCGCCGAGACCCAGTACTTC.

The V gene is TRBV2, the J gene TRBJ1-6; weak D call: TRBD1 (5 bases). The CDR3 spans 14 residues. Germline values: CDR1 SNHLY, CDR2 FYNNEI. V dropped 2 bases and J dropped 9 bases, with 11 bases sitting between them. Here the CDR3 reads CASSERGVASPLHF. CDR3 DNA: TGTGCCAGCAGTGAAAGGGGAGTAGCTTCACCCCTCCACTTT. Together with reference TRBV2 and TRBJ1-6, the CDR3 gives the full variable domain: EPEVTQTPSHQVTQMGQEVILRCVPISNHLYFYWYRQILGQKVEFLVSFYNNEISEKSEIFDDQFSVERPDGSNFTLKIRSTKLEDSAMYFCASSERGVASPLHFGNGTRLTVT.

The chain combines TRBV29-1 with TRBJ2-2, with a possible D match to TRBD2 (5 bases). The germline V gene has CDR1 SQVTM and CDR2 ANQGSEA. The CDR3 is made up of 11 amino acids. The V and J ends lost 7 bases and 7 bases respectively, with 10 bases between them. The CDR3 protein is CSAGVIGELFF. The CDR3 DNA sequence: TGCAGCGCCGGGGTGATCGGGGAGCTGTTTTTT.

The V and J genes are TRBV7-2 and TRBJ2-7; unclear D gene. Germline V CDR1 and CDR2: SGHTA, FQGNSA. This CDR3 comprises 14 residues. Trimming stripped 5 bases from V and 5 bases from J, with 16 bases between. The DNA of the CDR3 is TGTGCCAGCAGCCTAGGCTATCAAGAGAACGAGCAGTACTTC. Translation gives CASSLGYQENEQYF.

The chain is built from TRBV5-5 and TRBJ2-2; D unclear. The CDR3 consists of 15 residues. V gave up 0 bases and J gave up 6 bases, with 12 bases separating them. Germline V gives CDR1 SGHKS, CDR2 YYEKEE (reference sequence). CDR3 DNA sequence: TGTGCCAGCAGCTTGGGTTGGCTGGTCGCCGGGGAGCTGTTTTTT. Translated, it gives CASSLGWLVAGELFF.

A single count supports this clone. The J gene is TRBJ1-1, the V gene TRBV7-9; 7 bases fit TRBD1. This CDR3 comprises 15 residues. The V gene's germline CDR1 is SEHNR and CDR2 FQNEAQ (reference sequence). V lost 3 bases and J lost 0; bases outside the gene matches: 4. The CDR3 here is CASSLWTGMNTEAFF. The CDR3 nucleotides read TGTGCCAGCAGCTTGTGGACAGGAATGAACACTGAAGCTTTCTTT.